A single sample gave rise to the 19 T cell receptor beta chains below, sequenced in a study of T cell repertoires in cytomegalovirus infection. TCRdb re-called the reads with MiXCR, one entry per CDR3 protein. The profile shows approximately 170,000 distinct CDR3 sequences, approximately 17% of them singletons. The specimen sequenced was CD8+ T cells from PBMCs. The source is a human donor in good health (CMV status not recorded). Some clones in this sample may be carry-over from other donors' samples.

This clonotype was seen a handful of times. The V and J genes are TRBV7-2 and TRBJ2-7; 7 bases are shared with TRBD1. Trimming took 5 bases from V and 1 from J; bases not matched to a gene: 8. The CDR3 length is 15 residues. Germline CDR1 reads SGHTA; CDR2 reads FQGNSA. DNA for the CDR3: TGTGCCAGCAGCCCAATACAGGGGAGATCCTACGAGCAGTACTTC. Amino acid sequence: CASSPIQGRSYEQYF.

This clonotype was detected ten times or more. CDR3 region: CASSLGMALSYNEQFF. DNA of the CDR3: TGTGCCAGCAGCTTAGGCATGGCCCTCTCCTACAATGAGCAGTTCTTC. The chain combines TRBV7-2 with TRBJ2-1; no clear D. CDR3 size: 16 residues. Germline V gives CDR1 SGHTA, CDR2 FQGNSA. Trimming left V 1 base short and J 0 bases short, with 10 bases between.

The V and J genes are TRBV7-2 and TRBJ2-1, with 8 bases that match TRBD2. The CDR3 consists of 14 residues. The ends lost 6 bases at V and 8 bases at J; junction bases unmatched: 9. Germline assignment: CDR1 SGHTA and CDR2 FQGNSA. The CDR3 sequence: CASSRGGGWDEQFF. CDR3 coding DNA: TGTGCCAGCAGTCGGGGGGGCGGTTGGGATGAGCAGTTCTTC.

A few counts support this clonotype. This CDR3 is CASSASGGLSSYEQYF. CDR3 sequence (DNA): TGTGCCAGCAGCGCTAGCGGGGGCCTAAGCTCCTACGAGCAGTACTTC. The chain couples TRBV12-3 or TRBV12-4 to TRBJ2-7; the match to TRBD2 covers 10 bases. Germline trimming cut 6 bases from V and 0 bases from J; bases unmatched to any gene: 8. CDR3 length: 16 residues.

This clonotype was observed a handful of times. The chain is built from TRBV2 and TRBJ2-1, with D maybe TRBD2 (6 bases). The V end lost 7 bases, the J end lost 2 bases, and 15 bases lay between the germline ends. Per germline, CDR1 SNHLY and CDR2 FYNNEI. This CDR3 is 15 amino acids long. The CDR3 protein is CASKTSLTTYNEQFF. CDR3 DNA: TGTGCCAGCAAAACTAGCCTTACCACCTACAATGAGCAGTTCTTC.

This clonotype occurred a few times. The CDR3, as DNA: TGTGCCAGCGCAAAGGGGGGGAGCTCCTACAATGAGCAGTTCTTC. This codes for CASAKGGSSYNEQFF. V is TRBV27 and J is TRBJ2-1, with D possibly matching TRBD2 (7 bases). The V gene lost 8 bases and the J gene lost 0 bases, with 14 bases spanning the gap. The CDR3 length is 15 residues. CDR1 and CDR2 from the germline V gene are MNHEY and SMNVEV (reference sequence).

The chain combines TRBV2 with TRBJ2-1; TRBD2 agrees at 9 bases. CDR1 SNHLY and CDR2 FYNNEI come from the germline V gene. Trimming at V came to 7 bases and at J to 0 bases, leaving 7 bases not matched to a gene. This CDR3 contains 16 residues. The CDR3, as DNA: TGTGCCAGCATTGCGGGAGGGCCCTACTCCTACAATGAGCAGTTCTTC. Protein sequence: CASIAGGPYSYNEQFF.

The gene calls are TRBV5-6 and TRBJ1-5; no clear D. The V end was cut by 2 bases, the J end by 7 bases, with 7 bases between. There are 12 residues in the CDR3. The germline V gene has CDR1 SGHDT and CDR2 YYEEEE. The CDR3 spells CASSLQRQPQHF. The DNA of the CDR3 is TGTGCCAGCAGCTTACAGAGGCAGCCCCAGCATTTT.

The genes are TRBV27 and TRBJ2-7, with 8 bases identical to TRBD1. The CDR3 sequence is 14 residues long. Trimming cost V 5 bases and J 4 bases; bases outside gene matches: 7. Germline CDR1 reads MNHEY; CDR2 reads SMNVEV (reference sequence). DNA of the CDR3: TGTGCCAGCAGTCTCCGGACAGGGAGGTACGAGCAGTACTTC. Its protein product is CASSLRTGRYEQYF.

This clonotype was detected a few times. The rearrangement uses TRBV28 and TRBJ2-1, with D possibly TRBD1 on 6 matching bases. The length of the CDR3 is 17 residues. From germline, CDR1 is MDHEN and CDR2 SYDVKM. Trimming removed 6 bases at V and 0 bases at J, with 18 bases between. Here the CDR3 reads CASSSYSGTLSYNEQFF. The CDR3 DNA sequence: TGTGCCAGCAGCTCTTACTCCGGGACACTCTCCTACAATGAGCAGTTCTTC.

The chain combines TRBV15 with TRBJ2-2, with no clear D. Germline V lookup: CDR1 LNHNV, CDR2 YYDKDF (reference sequence). This CDR3 comprises 16 residues. Between the trimmed V and J ends, which lost 1 base and 0 bases, there was a span of 9 bases. The CDR3 reads CATSRVRTANTGELFF. For the CDR3, the DNA is TGTGCCACCAGCAGAGTGCGGACGGCGAACACCGGGGAGCTGTTTTTT.

This clonotype has a count of ten or more. The V gene is TRBV30, the J gene TRBJ1-2; D unresolved. Per the germline V gene, CDR1 is GTSNPN and CDR2 is SVGIG (reference sequence). Trimming shortened V by 1 base and J by 9 bases, and 15 bases separated the two germline ends. The CDR3 spans 13 residues. The CDR3 nucleotides are TGTGCCTGGAGTGCTGGGAGTATTAGGAGCTACACCTTC. Its translation is CAWSAGSIRSYTF.

V gene TRBV7-3 combines with J gene TRBJ2-2; D is unclear. Trimming left V 5 bases short and J 0 bases short, with 13 bases between. Germline V gene sequence: CDR1 SGHTA, CDR2 FQGTGA. The length of the CDR3 is 16 residues. The CDR3 sequence: CASSPHLRTNTGELFF. CDR3 coding DNA: TGTGCCAGCAGCCCTCACCTGAGAACGAACACCGGGGAGCTGTTTTTT. The variable domain in full, completed from reference TRBV7-3 and TRBJ2-2, reads GAGVSQTPSNKVTEKGKYVELRCDPISGHTALYWYRQSLGQGPEFLIYFQGTGAADDSGLPNDRFFAVRPEGSVSTLKIQRTERGDSAVYLCASSPHLRTNTGELFFGEGSRLTVL.

This chain uses TRBV6-2 or TRBV6-3 with TRBJ2-4; 7 bases fit TRBD1. Germline V gene sequence: CDR1 MNHEY, CDR2 SVGEGT. CDR3 size: 17 residues. The V and J ends lost 0 bases and 5 bases, in that order; junction bases with no gene match: 10. CDR3 DNA sequence: TGTGCCAGCAGTTACTCGACGGCAGGGGGAGAGGAAAACATTCAGTACTTC. It specifies CASSYSTAGGEENIQYF.

This clonotype was counted only a few times. The chain's CDR3 is CATSRVSGTEAFF. DNA for the CDR3: TGTGCCACCAGCAGAGTATCAGGAACTGAAGCTTTCTTT. The J gene is TRBJ1-1, the V gene TRBV15; D uncertain. The ends were cut back, 1 base at V and 5 bases at J, with 8 bases in the middle. The CDR3 runs 13 residues. Germline assignment: CDR1 LNHNV and CDR2 YYDKDF (reference sequence).

V and J are TRBV5-1 and TRBJ2-7; 11 positions agree with TRBD2. Germline CDR1 is SGHRS and CDR2 is YFSETQ. The junction had 1 base not matched to a gene; V was cut back by 0 bases and J by 2 bases. This CDR3 region has 15 residues. The CDR3 spells CASSLGLAGPYEQYF. DNA of the CDR3: TGCGCCAGCAGCTTGGGACTAGCGGGACCCTACGAGCAGTACTTC.

Written as DNA, the CDR3 is TGTGCCAGCAGTTACTCAGGGGGCCTGTACGAGCAGTACTTC. It yields the protein CASSYSGGLYEQYF. V usage is TRBV6-5 and J usage is TRBJ2-7; 7 bases map to TRBD1. The V gene's germline CDR1 is MNHEY and CDR2 SVGAGI. The length of the CDR3 is 14 residues. Unmatched junction bases numbered 3, after V lost 0 bases and J lost 4 bases.

The chain uses TRBV6-5 and TRBJ1-5; 9 bases are a match to TRBD1. Germline CDR1 MNHEY, CDR2 SVGAGI. The CDR3 length is 14 residues. The V and J ends lost 5 bases and 5 bases, in that order; junction bases with no gene match: 4. The chain's CDR3 is CASSEDRGYQPQHF. The CDR3, as DNA: TGTGCCAGCAGTGAAGACAGGGGGTATCAGCCCCAGCATTTT.

The chain carries TRBV27 and TRBJ2-3; 10 nucleotides line up with TRBD2. Germline CDR1 MNHEY, CDR2 SMNVEV (reference sequence). The CDR3 contains 17 residues. V was pared by 5 bases and J by 1 base, with 9 bases of the junction left unmatched. DNA for the CDR3: TGTGCCAGCAGTCGCAGCGGGAGGGTCTATGGCACAGATACGCAGTATTTT. Its protein is CASSRSGRVYGTDTQYF.